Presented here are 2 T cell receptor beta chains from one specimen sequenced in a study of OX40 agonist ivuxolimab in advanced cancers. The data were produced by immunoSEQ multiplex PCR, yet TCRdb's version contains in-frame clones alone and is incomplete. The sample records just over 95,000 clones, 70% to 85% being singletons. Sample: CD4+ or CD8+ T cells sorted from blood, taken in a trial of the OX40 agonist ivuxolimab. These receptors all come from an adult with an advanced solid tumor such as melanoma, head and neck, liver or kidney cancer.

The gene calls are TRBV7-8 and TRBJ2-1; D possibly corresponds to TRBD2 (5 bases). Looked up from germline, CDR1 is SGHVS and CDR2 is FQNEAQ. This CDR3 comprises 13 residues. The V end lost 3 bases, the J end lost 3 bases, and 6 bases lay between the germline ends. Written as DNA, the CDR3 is TGTGCCAGCAGCTTCCGGGACTACAATGAGCAGTTCTTC. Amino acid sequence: CASSFRDYNEQFF.

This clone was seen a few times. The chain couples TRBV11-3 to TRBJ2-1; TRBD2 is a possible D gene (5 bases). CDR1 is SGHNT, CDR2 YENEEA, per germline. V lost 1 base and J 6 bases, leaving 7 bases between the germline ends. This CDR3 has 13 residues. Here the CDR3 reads CASSLVGGNEQFF. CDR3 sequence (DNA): TGTGCCAGCAGCTTAGTCGGAGGCAATGAGCAGTTCTTC.